This is a list of T cell receptor beta chains from one sample in a study of blood T cell repertoires in COVID-19. Here immunoSEQ multiplex PCR was the method, and the copy in TCRdb shows in-frame clones only, minus some. There are hundreds of thousands of clones in the sample; over 75% occur only once, and roughly 4.6% lies in the top ten. Material for sequencing was peripheral blood. These receptors came from a man aged 50 to 59 with COVID-19, enrolled during active disease. CDR3s include the opening cysteine and the closing phenylalanine or tryptophan. Each record gives: J gene, V gene, D gene, clone size, CDR3 protein, CDR3 DNA. The D gene is left open where the match is weak. A clone size is listed for some rows: how often the clone was seen (once, few, many), or a class if it is expanded.

>TRBJ1-5|TRBV19|-|-
CASSPLGGSNQPQHF
TGTGCCAGTAGCCCCTTGGGGGGGAGCAATCAGCCCCAGCATTTT
>TRBJ2-2|TRBV18|-|-
CASSPQGSNTGELFF
TGTGCCAGCTCACCACAGGGGTCTAACACCGGGGAGCTGTTTTTT
>TRBJ1-2|TRBV27|-|once
CASSLGGATNYGYTF
TGTGCCAGCAGTTTAGGGGGGGCTACTAACTATGGCTACACCTTC
>TRBJ2-3|TRBV6-2/TRBV6-3|-|once
CASSGADTQYF
TGTGCCAGCAGTGGAGCAGATACGCAGTATTTT
>TRBJ1-5|TRBV30|-|-
CAWSTRENQPQHF
TGTGCCTGGAGCACCAGGGAAAATCAGCCCCAGCATTTT
>TRBJ2-2|TRBV6-5|TRBD1|-
CASRRQGVDTGELFF
TGTGCCAGCAGGCGACAGGGCGTCGACACCGGGGAGCTGTTTTTT
>TRBJ1-1|TRBV9|TRBD1|-
CASSQTGETEAFF
TGTGCCAGCAGCCAAACAGGGGAAACTGAAGCTTTCTTT
>TRBJ2-3|TRBV3-1/TRBV3-2|-|-
CASSPGDDTQYF
TGTGCCAGCAGCCCAGGGGACGATACGCAGTATTTT
>TRBJ2-7|TRBV12-3/TRBV12-4|TRBD1|-
CASTEQGKYEQYF
TGTGCCAGCACCGAACAGGGGAAGTACGAGCAGTACTTC
>TRBJ2-1|TRBV28|-|once
CASSLGGPSYNEQFF
TGTGCCAGCAGTTTGGGGGGGCCTTCCTACAATGAGCAGTTCTTC
>TRBJ1-6|TRBV7-3|TRBD1|few
CASSSTGAYNSPLHF
TGTGCCAGCAGCTCCACAGGGGCCTATAATTCACCCCTCCACTTT
>TRBJ2-1|TRBV2|TRBD2|-
CASRGSGGPNNEQFF
TGTGCCAGCAGAGGAAGCGGGGGGCCCAATAATGAGCAGTTCTTC
>TRBJ1-2|TRBV27|-|-
CASSLSGGHSGYTF
TGTGCCAGCAGTTTAAGTGGTGGGCATAGTGGCTACACCTTC
>TRBJ1-2|TRBV11-1|TRBD1|-
CASSAQTGAYYGYTF
TGTGCCAGCAGCGCGCAAACAGGGGCCTACTATGGCTACACCTTC
>TRBJ1-1|TRBV4-2|-|-
CASSPAGDGGTEAFF
TGTGCCAGCAGCCCGGCGGGGGATGGGGGCACTGAAGCTTTCTTT
>TRBJ1-4|TRBV4-2|-|-
CASSSDTTFGKLFF
TGTGCCAGCAGTTCAGACACGACATTTGGAAAACTGTTTTTT
>TRBJ1-2|TRBV19|-|-
CASTIQGISYGYTF
TGTGCCAGTACCATCCAGGGTATATCCTATGGCTACACCTTC
>TRBJ1-2|TRBV9|-|-
CASTPGRQPWGYTF
TGTGCCAGCACACCAGGTCGACAGCCATGGGGCTACACCTTC
>TRBJ2-1|TRBV4-1|-|-
CASSQIPSGVSYNEQFF
TGCGCCAGCAGCCAAATTCCATCGGGGGTCTCCTACAATGAGCAGTTCTTC
>TRBJ2-7|TRBV7-7|TRBD1|-
CASSLDRGSYEQYF
TGTGCTAGCAGCTTAGACAGGGGCTCCTACGAGCAGTACTTC